This T cell receptor beta chain was captured in a study of STAT5B mutations in CD4+ large granular lymphocyte leukemia. Overall study findings and caveats: CD4-sorted patient repertoires seemed more clonal than healthy CD4+ repertoires.

Under the authors' procedure: Lowest detectable productive clonotype frequency was 2.59 x 10-5. The method was immunoSEQ multiplex PCR; TCRdb's version includes in-frame clones alone and lacks a portion of them. V, J and clone size are taken as reported in that table, and D and trimming were inferred from the DNA itself. The data contain 20,000 to 25,000 clones, about 78% of them singletons. Notes on this clone: Its antigen is currently unknown.

The source of this sequence is a human donor in good health. Sequenced material: CD4+ T cells from blood buffy coats.

The CDR3 DNA reads TGCGCCAGCAGCCAAGTTGGAGGGCCCGAGCAGTACTTC. Encoded protein: CASSQVGGPEQYF. V gene TRBV4-1 combines with J gene TRBJ2-5, with D possibly being TRBD2 (6 bases). The J call could be wrong; TRBJ2-7 is a better fit for the DNA end. Germline lookup yields CDR1 MGHRA and CDR2 YSYEKL. The CDR3 has 13 amino acids.